The sequence of this T cell receptor beta chain was determined in a study of blood T cells in healthy people across ages. Whole-study results and caveats: Long-lived donors carried more naive CD4+ cells and greater diversity than aged donors.

The CDR3 consists of 11 residues. Points on this clonotype: Antigen unknown. Its ends do not fully match the called genes, so a read error is possible.

Primed by a sample-barcoded 5' primer and a J-beta primer mix, a second PCR proceeded for about 6 to 12 cycles. TCRdb re-called the 5' RACE reads through MiXCR, storing one row per CDR3 protein. Of over 1,300,000 distinct CDR3 sequences listed, 59% are singletons. Material for sequencing was blood. The receptor was isolated from a man aged 18-30 years in good health. The chain is built from TRBV12-3 or TRBV12-4 and TRBJ2-1; 7 nucleotides line up with TRBD1. The CDR3 DNA is TGTGTCAGCAGAGACAGGGCAGAGCAGTTCTTC. Encoded protein: CVSRDRAEQFF.